This T cell receptor beta chain derives from a study of T cell responses to AZD1222 COVID-19 vaccine. At the level of the study: Second doses at about 4 or about 12 weeks were pooled.

Profiling relied on immunoSEQ multiplex PCR, and the TCRdb table lists in-frame clones only, not all of them. Here the sample spans about 83,000 clones, roughly nine tenths being singletons. General study results and limits: Dominant CD4 TCR responses targeted spike regions 160-218 and 743-854. Variant regions that are unmutated are reportedly the target of nearly half of spike-specific TCRs. No repertoire was sampled before or during the peak T cell response, only after it.

Germline V lookup: CDR1 SGHNT, CDR2 YENEEA. V gave up 5 bases and J gave up 1 base, with 11 bases separating them. This CDR3 spans 14 amino acids. Details on this clone: Its cognate antigen is unknown.

Sample: peripheral blood, taken on day 0 of AZD1222 vaccination. The sequence was collected from an adult in good health. V is TRBV11-3 and J is TRBJ1-1; possible D gene TRBD1, 6 bases. CDR3 residues: CASSLTGPNTEAFF. The CDR3 coding sequence is TGTGCCAGCAGCCTAACAGGGCCGAACACTGAAGCTTTCTTT.